This entry lists 5 T cell receptor beta chains sequenced from one sample in a study of blood T cells in healthy people across ages. Combining a sample-barcoded 5' primer with a J-beta primer mix, a second PCR ran for about 6 to 12 cycles. MiXCR, applied by TCRdb to the 5' RACE reads, yields one record per CDR3 protein. The data contain roughly 800,000 distinct CDR3 sequences, approximately 53% of them singletons. Sequencing was carried out using blood. The receptors here all came from a man aged 80 or over in good health.

The CDR3: CASSASAGTGSEKLFF. The CDR3 DNA reads TGTGCCAGCAGCGCTAGTGCCGGGACAGGTAGCGAAAAACTGTTTTTT. The chain links TRBV7-2 to TRBJ1-4; TRBD1 agrees at 8 bases. This CDR3 region has 16 residues. The J segment lost 8 bases and the V segment lost 5 bases, leaving 13 bases of the junction unmatched. Germline CDR1 reads SGHTA; CDR2 reads FQGNSA.

The chain combines TRBV6-6 with TRBJ2-1, with D perhaps matching TRBD2 (6 bases). Germline CDR1 is MNHNY and CDR2 is SVGAGI (reference sequence). Trimming removed 2 bases at V and 6 bases at J, with 20 bases between. The CDR3 has 17 residues. CDR3 nucleotides: TGTGCCAGCAGTTACCACCGGGAGAGTAGCGGTACCAATGAGCAGTTCTTC. Translated, it gives CASSYHRESSGTNEQFF.

This chain links TRBV18 with TRBJ2-7, with D perhaps given as TRBD1 or TRBD2 (5 bases each). This CDR3 is 13 amino acids long. V shed 2 bases and J shed 6 bases, with 11 bases lying between them. Germline CDR1 reads KGHSH; CDR2 reads LQKENI. CDR3 nucleotide sequence: TGTGCCAGCTCACCAGAGAATGGGGGCGAGCAGTACTTC. It codes for CASSPENGGEQYF.

The V gene is TRBV15, the J gene TRBJ2-7, with 7 bases aligning to TRBD1. V lost 0 bases, J lost 7 bases, and 3 bases stayed unmatched. Germline V lookup: CDR1 LNHNV, CDR2 YYDKDF (reference sequence). The CDR3 is 13 amino acids. CDR3 sequence reads: CATSRERTGEQYF. CDR3 in DNA: TGTGCCACCAGCAGAGAAAGGACAGGTGAGCAGTACTTC.

The gene calls are TRBV3-1 and TRBJ2-7; weak D call: TRBD1 (6 bases). The CDR3 runs to 16 residues. Germline V CDR1 and CDR2: LGHDT, YNNKEL (reference sequence). V lost 1 base and J 0 bases, leaving 13 bases between the germline ends. The CDR3 DNA reads TGTGCCAGCAGCCAAGGCCGGACAGCGAACTCCTACGAGCAGTACTTC. Its translation is CASSQGRTANSYEQYF.